The 28 T cell receptor beta chains below come from one sample, sequenced in a study of cytomegalovirus exposure and HLA in healthy donors. TCRdb's copy holds only in-frame clones and misses some; the assay was immunoSEQ multiplex PCR. The sample carries hundreds of thousands of clones, 80% to 85% recorded once. Sequencing input: PBMCs. The receptors here all came from a woman in her 30s in good health and CMV-seropositive.

This clone was seen a handful of times. The chain carries TRBV5-4 and TRBJ1-2, with 9 bases identical to TRBD1. V shed 3 bases and J 1 base; nucleotides not matched to a gene: 1. The CDR3 loop spans 14 amino acids. The germline CDR1 and CDR2 sequences are SGHNT and YYREEE (reference sequence). In nucleotides, the CDR3 is TGTGCCAGCAGCTCGACAGGGGGTAACTATGGCTACACCTTC. This sequence encodes CASSSTGGNYGYTF.

This sequence joins TRBV10-3 and TRBJ2-5, with no clear D. Germline-derived CDR1 and CDR2 are ENHRY and SYGVKD. The CDR3 has 14 amino acids. The germline V and J ends were trimmed by 2 bases and 2 bases, with 9 bases remaining between them. CDR3 region: CAISEAVLQETQYF. For the CDR3, the DNA is TGTGCCATCAGTGAGGCGGTTTTACAAGAGACCCAGTACTTC.

This clone has a handful of counts. J is TRBJ1-1 and V is TRBV7-2; tentatively, D is TRBD1 (5 bases). Per the germline V gene, CDR1 is SGHTA and CDR2 is FQGNSA. V shed 7 bases and J shed 4 bases, with 13 bases lying between them. The CDR3 sequence is 13 residues long. The CDR3 nucleotides read TGTGCCAGCACCATTTGGGGGAGCACTGAAGCTTTCTTT. It encodes CASTIWGSTEAFF. The full variable domain, rest sourced from reference TRBV7-2 and TRBJ1-1, is GAGVSQSPSNKVTEKGKDVELRCDPISGHTALYWYRQSLGQGLEFLIYFQGNSAPDKSGLPSDRFSAERTGGSVSTLTIQRTQQEDSAVYLCASTIWGSTEAFFGQGTRLTVV.

The chain joins TRBV10-3 to TRBJ1-2; the D is unclear. Germline-derived CDR1 and CDR2 are ENHRY and SYGVKD. Trimming cost V 4 bases and J 1 base, with 10 bases left between them. CDR3 length: 14 residues. The CDR3 is CAISALDYNYGYTF. The CDR3 coding sequence is TGTGCCATCAGTGCACTGGATTATAACTATGGCTACACCTTC.

The chain couples TRBV6-5 to TRBJ2-3; maybe TRBD1 (5 bases). V shed 6 bases and J shed 2 bases, with 12 bases lying between them. The germline V gene encodes CDR1 MNHEY and CDR2 SVGAGI. This CDR3 spans 14 amino acids. CDR3 nucleotides: TGTGCCAGCAGAGACAGCTTCGCCACAGATACGCAGTATTTT. Translation gives CASRDSFATDTQYF.

The chain uses TRBV9 and TRBJ2-7, with 7 bases aligning to TRBD2. V shed 6 bases, J shed 4 bases, and the junction held 7 bases outside the gene matches. The CDR3 has 13 residues. Per the germline V gene, CDR1 is SGDLS and CDR2 is YYNGEE. The CDR3 loop is CASTSGEGYEQYF. CDR3 nucleotide sequence: TGTGCCAGCACCAGCGGGGAGGGATACGAGCAGTACTTC.

The gene calls are TRBV30 and TRBJ1-2, with D perhaps matching TRBD1 (6 bases). V dropped 3 bases and J dropped 6 bases, with 14 bases sitting between them. The length of the CDR3 is 13 residues. The germline gives CDR1 GTSNPN, CDR2 SVGIG (reference sequence). Written as DNA, the CDR3 is TGTGCCTGGAGCGCGACAGGTTCGGATGGCTACACCTTC. It is translated as CAWSATGSDGYTF.

This clone was observed a handful of times. The chain employs TRBV4-1 and TRBJ2-6; a weak D match, TRBD1 (6 bases). The ends were cut back, 0 bases at V and 3 bases at J, with 15 bases in the middle. Germline loops: CDR1 MGHRA, CDR2 YSYEKL. The CDR3 sequence is 18 residues long. The CDR3 DNA reads as TGCGCCAGCAGCCAAGATAAGGGGGTTGGCAATGGGGCCAACGTCCTGACTTTC. It is translated as CASSQDKGVGNGANVLTF.

The chain joins TRBV5-1 to TRBJ1-3, with unresolved D. The CDR3 is made up of 15 amino acids. Germline V gene lookup returns CDR1 SGHRS and CDR2 YFSETQ. Trimming took off 0 bases at V and 0 bases at J, with 7 bases between the two ends. This CDR3 reads CASSLGTASGNTIYF. CDR3 in DNA: TGCGCCAGCAGCTTGGGTACTGCCTCTGGAAACACCATATATTTT. The whole variable domain, filled in from reference TRBV5-1 and TRBJ1-3, reads KAGVTQTPRYLIKTRGQQVTLSCSPISGHRSVSWYQQTPGQGLQFLFEYFSETQRNKGNFPGRFSGRQFSNSRSEMNVSTLELGDSALYLCASSLGTASGNTIYFGEGSWLTVV.

The chain employs TRBV4-1 and TRBJ2-3; D is unclear. CDR3 size: 16 residues. Trimming took off 2 bases at V and 0 bases at J, with 12 bases between the two ends. Germline V gene sequence: CDR1 MGHRA, CDR2 YSYEKL. Here the CDR3 reads CASSQNVHSSTDTQYF. CDR3 nucleotides: TGCGCCAGCAGCCAAAACGTCCATTCTAGCACAGATACGCAGTATTTT.

V and J are TRBV30 and TRBJ2-3; D remains ambiguous. The CDR3 contains 11 residues. V was shortened by 1 base and J by 11 bases, with 10 bases between the two germline ends. Germline CDR1 and CDR2: GTSNPN and SVGIG (reference sequence). The CDR3: CAWSEELEQYF. The CDR3 DNA reads TGTGCCTGGAGTGAAGAGTTAGAGCAGTATTTT. Using reference TRBV30 and TRBJ2-3 for the parts outside the CDR3, the full variable domain is SQTIHQWPATLVQPVGSPLSLECTVEGTSNPNLYWYRQAAGRGLQLLFYSVGIGQISSEVPQNLSASRPQDRQFILSSKKLLLSDSGFYLCAWSEELEQYFGPGTRLTVL.

The CDR3 sequence: CASRPGTVASTDTQYF. In DNA form, the CDR3 reads TGTGCCAGCAGGCCCGGGACAGTCGCTAGCACAGATACGCAGTATTTT. This chain joins TRBV28 and TRBJ2-3, with TRBD1 identical over 7 bases. After removal of 6 bases from V and 0 bases from J, the junction contained 9 bases not matched to a gene. This CDR3 comprises 16 residues. In germline, CDR1 is MDHEN, CDR2 SYDVKM.

The rearrangement links TRBV2 to TRBJ2-1; D is unresolved. This CDR3 has 13 residues. The germline gives CDR1 SNHLY, CDR2 FYNNEI. With 2 bases removed from V and 7 bases from J, the gap between germline ends came to 9 bases. CDR3 DNA sequence: TGTGCCAGCAGTGAACCGCCGTATAATGAGCAGTTCTTC. It encodes CASSEPPYNEQFF. The complete variable domain, with remaining parts taken from reference TRBV2 and TRBJ2-1, reads EPEVTQTPSHQVTQMGQEVILRCVPISNHLYFYWYRQILGQKVEFLVSFYNNEISEKSEIFDDQFSVERPDGSNFTLKIRSTKLEDSAMYFCASSEPPYNEQFFGPGTRLTVL.

In this sample, this clone turned up once. The CDR3 bases are TGTGCCAGTAGTATCGGGGTTTACACTGAAGCTTTCTTT. It specifies CASSIGVYTEAFF. The chain carries TRBV19 and TRBJ1-1; D gene unclear. Trimming shortened V by 3 bases and J by 3 bases, and 8 bases separated the two germline ends. The germline gives CDR1 LNHDA, CDR2 SQIVND (reference sequence). CDR3 length equals 13 residues.

The chain couples TRBV2 to TRBJ1-1; D is unresolved. V was pared by 5 bases and J by 3 bases, with 7 bases between. CDR1 is SNHLY and CDR2 is FYNNEI in the germline V gene. The length of the CDR3 is 12 residues. This chain's CDR3 is CASSTAHTEAFF. CDR3 DNA: TGTGCCAGCAGTACGGCGCACACTGAAGCTTTCTTT.

V is TRBV7-9 and J is TRBJ2-1; 8 bases fit TRBD1. This CDR3 has 16 amino acids. Germline V gene lookup returns CDR1 SEHNR and CDR2 FQNEAQ (reference sequence). J gave up 0 bases and V 4 bases, and 5 bases lay outside the gene matches. In DNA form, the CDR3 reads TGTGCCAGCAGCTCCGGGACAGGTCACTCCTACAATGAGCAGTTCTTC. It encodes CASSSGTGHSYNEQFF.

The chain is built from TRBV2 and TRBJ2-5, with TRBD1 matching over 7 bases. The CDR3 totals 14 residues. V lost 4 bases to trimming and J lost 4 bases; unmatched junction nucleotides: 6. The germline V gene encodes CDR1 SNHLY and CDR2 FYNNEI. As DNA, the CDR3 is TGTGCCAGCAGTGGGGACAGCCGTACAGAGACCCAGTACTTC. The encoded protein is CASSGDSRTETQYF.

The chain combines TRBV6-6 with TRBJ2-4; 8 nucleotides line up with TRBD1. Germline CDR1 and CDR2: MNHNY and SVGAGI (reference sequence). The trim removed 6 bases at V and 2 bases at J, leaving 9 bases unmatched. The CDR3 extends over 16 amino acids. This chain's CDR3 is CASSATGVKTKNIQYF. CDR3 DNA sequence: TGTGCCAGCAGCGCGACAGGGGTAAAGACCAAAAACATTCAGTACTTC.

This chain connects TRBV4-3 to TRBJ2-3; D is perhaps TRBD2 (6 bases). This CDR3 contains 16 residues. CDR1 is LGHNA and CDR2 is YSLEER in the germline V gene. Trimming cost V 1 base and J 4 bases, with 15 bases left between them. CDR3 in amino acids: CASSQGSAGSADTQYF. The CDR3 DNA sequence: TGCGCCAGCAGCCAAGGATCCGCGGGATCTGCAGATACGCAGTATTTT.

V and J are TRBV6-1 and TRBJ1-1; TRBD1 matches 7 bases. CDR3 length equals 14 residues. Trimming at V came to 6 bases and at J to 4 bases, leaving 8 bases not matched to a gene. Germline-derived CDR1 and CDR2 are MNHNS and SASEGT. Written as DNA, the CDR3 is TGTGCCAGCAGGTTTCAGGGGGAAGGCACTGAAGCTTTCTTT. Translated, it gives CASRFQGEGTEAFF.

The chain joins TRBV29-1 to TRBJ1-2, with a possible D match to TRBD1 (5 bases). The V gene lost 2 bases and the J gene lost 2 bases, with 18 bases spanning the gap. Germline CDR1 is SQVTM and CDR2 is ANQGSEA. The CDR3 spans 16 residues. CDR3: CSVEKGQKGVNYGYTF. The CDR3, as DNA: TGCAGCGTTGAAAAGGGGCAGAAAGGGGTAAACTATGGCTACACCTTC.

The chain employs TRBV27 and TRBJ1-4; D ambiguous. CDR1 and CDR2 from the germline V gene are MNHEY and SMNVEV (reference sequence). V was shortened by 0 bases and J by 8 bases, with 16 bases between the two germline ends. The CDR3 spans 16 residues. The CDR3 protein is CASSLSPRGILEKLFF. CDR3 nucleotide sequence: TGTGCCAGCAGTTTATCTCCCCGGGGAATTCTCGAAAAACTGTTTTTT.

This chain joins TRBV13 and TRBJ2-1; TRBD2 matches at 11 bases. CDR3 size: 16 residues. Trimming removed 5 bases from V and 3 bases from J; junction bases left unmatched: 6. The germline V gene has CDR1 PRHDT and CDR2 FYEKMQ (reference sequence). The CDR3 region is CASSISGTSGYNEQFF. The CDR3 DNA reads as TGTGCCAGCAGCATTTCCGGGACTAGCGGCTACAATGAGCAGTTCTTC.

The V and J genes are TRBV6-5 and TRBJ1-1; no definite D call. This CDR3 spans 12 amino acids. Germline loops: CDR1 MNHEY, CDR2 SVGAGI. V gave up 5 bases and J gave up 1 base, with 5 bases separating them. The CDR3 DNA sequence: TGTGCCAGCAGTGGGTGGAACACTGAAGCTTTCTTT. It translates to CASSGWNTEAFF.

The chain recombines TRBV6-4 with TRBJ2-6; D not resolved. The V gene lost 3 bases and the J gene lost 0 bases, with 6 bases spanning the gap. The length of the CDR3 is 15 residues. Germline V gene sequence: CDR1 MRHNA, CDR2 SNTAGT. CDR3 sequence: CASSDKNSGANVLTF. In nucleotides, the CDR3 is TGTGCCAGCAGTGATAAAAACTCTGGGGCCAACGTCCTGACTTTC.

This chain joins TRBV5-6 and TRBJ2-7; 12 bases agree with TRBD2. With 6 bases clipped from V and 3 bases from J, the junction kept 7 bases outside the gene matches. The CDR3 totals 15 residues. The germline gives CDR1 SGHDT, CDR2 YYEEEE. The DNA for the CDR3 is TGTGCCAGCATCGATCAACTAGCGGGAGGCTACGAGCAGTACTTC. Its protein is CASIDQLAGGYEQYF.

The chain has TRBV19 and TRBJ2-5; 10 bases line up with TRBD2. CDR3 length: 13 residues. V lost 6 bases, J lost 5 bases, and 3 bases stayed unmatched. CDR1 is LNHDA and CDR2 is SQIVND in the germline V gene (reference sequence). For the CDR3, the DNA is TGTGCCAGTAGGGGGACTAGCGAGGAGACCCAGTACTTC. This codes for CASRGTSEETQYF.

The CDR3 is CAWSTGAGVSDTQYF. The CDR3 coding sequence is TGTGCCTGGAGTACCGGAGCGGGAGTATCTGATACGCAGTATTTT. This chain uses TRBV30 with TRBJ2-3, with 8 bases aligning to TRBD2. Germline V gene lookup returns CDR1 GTSNPN and CDR2 SVGIG (reference sequence). The CDR3 has 15 residues. Trimming at V came to 2 bases and at J to 6 bases, leaving 10 bases not matched to a gene.